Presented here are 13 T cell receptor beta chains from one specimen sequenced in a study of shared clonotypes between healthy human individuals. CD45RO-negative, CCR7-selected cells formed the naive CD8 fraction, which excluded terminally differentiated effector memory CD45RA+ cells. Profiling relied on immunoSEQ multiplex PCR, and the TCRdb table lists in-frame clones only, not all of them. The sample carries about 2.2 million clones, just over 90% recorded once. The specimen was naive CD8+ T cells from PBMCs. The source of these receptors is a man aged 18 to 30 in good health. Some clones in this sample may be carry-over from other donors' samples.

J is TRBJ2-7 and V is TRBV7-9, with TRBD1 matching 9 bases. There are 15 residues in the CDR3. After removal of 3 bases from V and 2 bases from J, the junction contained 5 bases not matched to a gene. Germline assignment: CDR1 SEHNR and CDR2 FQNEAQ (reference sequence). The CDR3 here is CASSLDRGLPYEQYF. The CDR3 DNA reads TGTGCCAGCAGCTTGGACAGGGGCCTTCCCTACGAGCAGTACTTC.

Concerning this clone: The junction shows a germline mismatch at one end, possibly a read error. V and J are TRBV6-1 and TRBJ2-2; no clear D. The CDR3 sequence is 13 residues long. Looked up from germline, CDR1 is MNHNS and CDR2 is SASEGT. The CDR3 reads CTSRTRSTGELFF. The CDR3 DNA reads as TGTACCAGCAGGACCAGGAGCACCGGGGAGCTGTTTTTT.

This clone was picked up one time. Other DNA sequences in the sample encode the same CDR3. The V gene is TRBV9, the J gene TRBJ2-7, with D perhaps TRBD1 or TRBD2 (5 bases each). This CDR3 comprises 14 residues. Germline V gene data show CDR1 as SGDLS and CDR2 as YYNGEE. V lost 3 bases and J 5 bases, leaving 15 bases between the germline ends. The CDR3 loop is CASSARTGRDEQYF. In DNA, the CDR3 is TGTGCCAGCAGCGCCCGGACGGGACGAGACGAGCAGTACTTC.

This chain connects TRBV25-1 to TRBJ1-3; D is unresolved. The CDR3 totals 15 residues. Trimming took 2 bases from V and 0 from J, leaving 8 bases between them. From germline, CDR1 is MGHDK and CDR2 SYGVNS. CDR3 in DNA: TGTGCCAGCAGTGAACAGCCTTACTCTGGAAACACCATATATTTT. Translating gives CASSEQPYSGNTIYF.

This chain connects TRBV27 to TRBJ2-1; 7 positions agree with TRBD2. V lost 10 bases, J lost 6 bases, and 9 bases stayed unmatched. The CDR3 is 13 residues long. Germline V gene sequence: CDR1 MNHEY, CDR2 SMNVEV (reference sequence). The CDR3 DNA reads TGTGCCACCAAATCGGGGGGAGGCAATGAGCAGTTCTTC. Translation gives CATKSGGGNEQFF.

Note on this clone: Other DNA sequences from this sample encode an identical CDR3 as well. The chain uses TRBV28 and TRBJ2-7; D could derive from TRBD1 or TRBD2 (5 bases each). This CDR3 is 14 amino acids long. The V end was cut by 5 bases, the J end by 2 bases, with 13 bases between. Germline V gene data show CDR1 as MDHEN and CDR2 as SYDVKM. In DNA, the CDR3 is TGTGCCAGCAGTCTCCAGGGAGTTGCCTACGAGCAGTACTTC. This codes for CASSLQGVAYEQYF.

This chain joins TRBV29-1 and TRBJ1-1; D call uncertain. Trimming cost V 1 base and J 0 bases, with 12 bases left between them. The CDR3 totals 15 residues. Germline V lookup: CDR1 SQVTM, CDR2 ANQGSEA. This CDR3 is CSVEVVREMNTEAFF. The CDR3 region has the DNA TGCAGCGTTGAAGTGGTTCGGGAGATGAACACTGAAGCTTTCTTT.

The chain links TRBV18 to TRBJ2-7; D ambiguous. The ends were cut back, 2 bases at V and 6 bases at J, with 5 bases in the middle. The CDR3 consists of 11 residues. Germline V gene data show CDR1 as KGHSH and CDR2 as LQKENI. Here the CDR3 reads CASSPAVEQYF. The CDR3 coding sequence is TGTGCCAGCTCACCAGCGGTCGAGCAGTACTTC.

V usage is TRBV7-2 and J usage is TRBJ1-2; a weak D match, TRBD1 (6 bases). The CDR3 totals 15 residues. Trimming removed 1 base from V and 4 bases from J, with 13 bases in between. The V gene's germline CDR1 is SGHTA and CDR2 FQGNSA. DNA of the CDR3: TGTGCCAGCAGCTTAGACCGGGGGCGAGGCTATGGCTACACCTTC. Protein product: CASSLDRGRGYGYTF.

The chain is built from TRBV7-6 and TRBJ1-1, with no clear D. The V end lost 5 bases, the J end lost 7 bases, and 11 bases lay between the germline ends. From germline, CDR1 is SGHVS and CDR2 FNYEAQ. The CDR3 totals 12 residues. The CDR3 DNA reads TGTGCCAGCAGCCAGACCGGGCTTGAAGCTTTCTTT. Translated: CASSQTGLEAFF.

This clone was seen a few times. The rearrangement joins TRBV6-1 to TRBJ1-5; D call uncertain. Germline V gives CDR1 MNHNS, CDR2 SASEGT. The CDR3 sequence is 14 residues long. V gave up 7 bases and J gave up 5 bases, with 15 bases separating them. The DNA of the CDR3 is TGTGCCAGCAAAGTTGGCAGGCGATATCAGCCCCAGCATTTT. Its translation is CASKVGRRYQPQHF.

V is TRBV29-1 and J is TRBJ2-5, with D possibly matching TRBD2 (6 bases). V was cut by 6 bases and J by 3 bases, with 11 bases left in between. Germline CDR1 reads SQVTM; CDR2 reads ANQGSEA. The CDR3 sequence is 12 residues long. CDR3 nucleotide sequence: TGCAGCGTCTTGGGGGGAAAAGAGACCCAGTACTTC. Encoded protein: CSVLGGKETQYF.

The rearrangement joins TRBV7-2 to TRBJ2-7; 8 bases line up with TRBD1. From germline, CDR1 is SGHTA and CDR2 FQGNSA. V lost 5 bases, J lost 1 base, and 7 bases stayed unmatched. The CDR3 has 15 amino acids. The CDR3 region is CASSPIQGVSYEQYF. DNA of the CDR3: TGTGCCAGCAGCCCCATACAGGGGGTTTCCTACGAGCAGTACTTC.